This T cell receptor beta chain was profiled in a study of blood T cell repertoires in COVID-19 (TCRdb year 2020). The study in broad terms: Samples covering the acute and convalescent phases of COVID-19 were provided by collaborators in the United States, Italy and Spain. The prospective study material was composed of cDNA or gDNA derived from T cells, B-cell-depleted T cells, or PBMCs. The dataset comprised deeply sampled blood TCRbeta repertoires from subjects exposed to, actively infected with, or recovered from COVID-19. The repertoires were released in a freely available public database intended as a resource for research on the immune response to SARS-CoV-2. The samples were drawn from two sources: the first 160 participants of the ongoing ImmuneRACE study, and 1,200 or so subjects contributed by 6 global collaborators. The sample metadata nearly always contained a de-identified subject ID, COVID-19 status, age in years and sex. Where available, HLA class I and class II types were taken from metadata supplied by the sample provider and were not determined by assay-based typing. Results the study describes overall, beyond this receptor: The amount of clinical and demographic metadata varied by source and participant and was provided uncurated.

Participants in the prospective study were enrolled through a virtual design, were aged about 18 to 90 years, and lived in roughly 24 United States geographic areas. In the prospective study, participants were assigned to cohorts based on the clinical history participants reported in a screening survey and a study questionnaire. ImmuneRACE Cohort 3 recovered participants were defined by two consecutive negative NP/OP PCR tests, healthcare professional clearance, or symptom resolution. Mobile phlebotomists in the prospective study collected whole blood, serum and a nasopharyngeal or oropharyngeal swab from every participant. Participants in the prospective study had the option to provide additional blood draws and questionnaires over a roughly 2-month period. Blood samples from the prospective study were shipped frozen or at room temperature prior to DNA extraction. This clone was seen a single time. The clone's antigen remains unknown. There are no base qualities to consult, and no much larger clone falls within one base.

TCRbeta CDR3 regions were amplified from genomic DNA by means of the immunoSEQ Assay, a bias-controlled multiplex PCR. Per the original workflow: Nucleated cell counts per sample were estimated from amplification of reference gene primers within the assay. To quantify the absolute abundance of each unique TCRbeta CDR3 rearrangement, sequence reads were collapsed and filtered. Productive Simpson clonality was computed per sample as the square root of Simpson's diversity index over productive rearrangements. The table comes from immuneACCESS by way of TCRdb, which keeps in-frame sequences with V and J called. Part of the clones is missing from these tables; in studies checked, under half for an unresolved V gene and the rest for unknown reasons. D and trimming come from the DNA, and the V and J calls and clone size come from that table. The sample data list roughly 400,000 clones, and 80% to 90% of these were observed just once. The ten biggest clones cover approximately 9.3% of the sample.

This TCR was sampled from a woman in her fifties or sixties who had recovered from COVID-19. Input material: PBMCs or T cells enriched from blood (not recorded which).

CDR3 reads: CAWIVQGAIGAFF. The sequence in DNA is TGTGCCTGGATTGTCCAGGGGGCAATCGGAGCTTTCTTT. The chain couples TRBV30 to TRBJ1-1; 8 bases in between match TRBD1. Taken from the germline V gene (reference sequence), the CDR1 and CDR2 loops are GTSNPN and SVGIG. The CDR3 contains 13 residues, cysteine and phenylalanine counted. The retained sequence is limited to the CDR3, 39 bases, with the frame set at the first base. Trimming accounts for 4 bases at V and 10 bases at J, while the number of junction bases matched to no gene is 11.